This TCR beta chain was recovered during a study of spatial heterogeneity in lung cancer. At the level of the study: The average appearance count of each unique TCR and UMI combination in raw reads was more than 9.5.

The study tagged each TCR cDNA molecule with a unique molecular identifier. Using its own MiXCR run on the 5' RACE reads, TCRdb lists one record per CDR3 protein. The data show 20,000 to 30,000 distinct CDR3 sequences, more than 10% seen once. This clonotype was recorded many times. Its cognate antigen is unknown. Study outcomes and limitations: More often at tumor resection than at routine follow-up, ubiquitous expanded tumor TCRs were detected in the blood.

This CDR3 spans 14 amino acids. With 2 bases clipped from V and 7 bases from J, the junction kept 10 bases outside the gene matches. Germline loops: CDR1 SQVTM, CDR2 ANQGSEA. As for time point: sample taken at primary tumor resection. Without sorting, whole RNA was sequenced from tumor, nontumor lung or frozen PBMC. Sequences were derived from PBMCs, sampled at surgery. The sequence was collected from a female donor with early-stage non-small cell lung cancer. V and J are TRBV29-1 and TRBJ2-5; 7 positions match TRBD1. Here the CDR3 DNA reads TGCAGCGTTGAAAACAAACAGGGGTCTGGGACCCAGTACTTC. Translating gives CSVENKQGSGTQYF. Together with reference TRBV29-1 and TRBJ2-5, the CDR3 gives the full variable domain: SAVISQKPSRDICQRGTSLTIQCQVDSQVTMMFWYRQQPGQSLTLIATANQGSEATYESGFVIDKFPISRPNLTFSTLTVSNMSPEDSSIYLCSVENKQGSGTQYFGPGTRLLVL.